The 2 T cell receptor beta chains below come from one sample, sequenced in a study of T cell responses to AZD1222 COVID-19 vaccine. Here immunoSEQ multiplex PCR was the method, and the copy in TCRdb shows in-frame clones only, minus some. This table holds 130,000 or so clones, 85% to 95% found once. The source material was peripheral blood, sampled on day 0 of AZD1222 vaccination. The receptors come from an adult in good health.

The V gene is TRBV5-1, the J gene TRBJ2-7; 11 bases agree with TRBD1. With V trimmed by 4 bases and J by 7 bases, 4 bases remained unmatched. The V gene's germline CDR1 is SGHRS and CDR2 YFSETQ. This CDR3 has 13 amino acids. This CDR3 reads CASSRGTGGEQYF. The CDR3 region has the DNA TGCGCCAGCAGCCGAGGGACAGGGGGTGAGCAGTACTTC.

The chain couples TRBV5-3 to TRBJ2-1; possible D gene TRBD2, 5 bases. TRBV5-3 is recorded as an ORF, its role being uncertain. This CDR3 comprises 19 residues. Trimming stripped 0 bases from V and 3 bases from J, with 22 bases between. The CDR3 reads CARSLEGLRRAESYNEQFF. CDR3 bases: TGTGCCAGAAGCTTGGAGGGATTGCGGCGAGCGGAGAGCTACAATGAGCAGTTCTTC.